This record looks at one TCR beta chain sequence and its context. Original methodology: By means of reference gene primer amplification, nucleated cell counts were estimated. The assay was immunoSEQ multiplex PCR, and TCRdb's table has in-frame clones only and misses some. V and J calls and clone size are copied from that table; D and trimming were computed from the DNA. The sample has about 190,000 clones; roughly 84% are singletons. The data are from a study of blood T cell repertoires in COVID-19. CDR1 is GTSNPN, CDR2 SVGIG, per germline (reference sequence). The germline V and J ends were trimmed by 2 bases and 6 bases, with 16 bases remaining between them. The length of the CDR3 is 15 residues.

Sequenced material: peripheral blood. The receptor comes from a woman at least 80 years old with active or convalescent COVID-19. This sequence joins TRBV30 and TRBJ2-2, with D perhaps TRBD2 (5 bases). CDR3 sequence (DNA): TGTGCCTGGAGTACACACACTAGGATTTCCGGGGAGCTGTTTTTT. Encoded protein: CAWSTHTRISGELFF.